This T cell receptor (beta chain) originates from a study of glioma-infiltrating T cells. At least ten counts were recorded for this clonotype. The CDR3 is 15 residues long. Germline CDR1 reads MNHEY; CDR2 reads SVGEGT. V was shortened by 5 bases and J by 5 bases, with 13 bases between the two germline ends. Using RNA template, CDR3s of TCR alpha and beta were amplified with iRepertoire arm-PCR. TCRdb recomputed calls from the multiplex PCR reads with MiXCR, one row per CDR3 protein. The table has tens of thousands of distinct CDR3 sequences, approximately 39% seen once. This sequence originates from a human donor with low-grade glioma or glioblastoma, undergoing nonglioma brain surgery, or in good health (not recorded which). Sequencing was performed on glioma tissue, nonneoplastic brain tissue, or PBMCs (not recorded which). V is TRBV6-2 or TRBV6-3 and J is TRBJ2-6; D possibly corresponds to TRBD1 (5 bases). CDR3 sequence reads: CASSPDTGRANVLTF. In DNA, the CDR3 is TGTGCCAGCAGTCCGGACACCGGGCGGGCCAACGTCCTGACTTTC.